This is a list of T cell receptor beta chains from one sample in a study of cytomegalovirus exposure and HLA in healthy donors. TCRdb's table, derived via immunoSEQ multiplex PCR, lists solely in-frame clones and lacks some. The table includes more than 200,000 clones, about 90% detected once. The sequencing sample was made of PBMCs. Every receptor here comes from a man younger than 30 in good health and CMV-seropositive. Each CDR3 is given with its conserved first and last residue. The order of the fields is J gene, clone size, D gene, V gene, CDR3 DNA, CDR3 protein. A D gene is named only where the DNA matches it firmly. The size field is filled for only some rows; it gives once, few, many or a size class.

>TRBJ2-5|.|.|TRBV2
TGTGCCAGCAGTGATGCGGACATCGCAGAGACCCAGTACTTC
CASSDADIAETQYF
>TRBJ2-3|.|.|TRBV5-1
TGCGCCAGCAGCTTGCAGGGACCCCGCACAGATACGCAGTATTTT
CASSLQGPRTDTQYF
>TRBJ1-2|.|TRBD1|TRBV29-1
TGCAGCGTTGGAGGGACAGGGAAGCCGGGTGGCTACACCTTC
CSVGGTGKPGGYTF
>TRBJ2-3|.|.|TRBV7-6
TGTGCCAGCAGCTGGGCGGGTCGCACAGATACGCAGTATTTT
CASSWAGRTDTQYF
>TRBJ1-2|.|.|TRBV16
TGTGCCAGCAGCCAATCTTGGGGGGGAATGGACTATGGCTACACCTTC
CASSQSWGGMDYGYTF
>TRBJ1-5|.|.|TRBV6-1
TGTGCCAGCAGTGAAGGACTGAATCAGCCCCAGCATTTT
CASSEGLNQPQHF
>TRBJ1-2|.|.|TRBV5-1
TGCGCCAGCAGTCCTACCCCAGGTTATGGCTACACCTTC
CASSPTPGYGYTF
>TRBJ2-5|.|TRBD2|TRBV2
TGTGCCAGCAGTGAGGGGGTGGGAGCGGGAGTAGGAGAGACCCAGTACTTC
CASSEGVGAGVGETQYF
>TRBJ2-6|once|.|TRBV25-1
TGTGCCAGCAGTTACTCTGGGAGTGGGGCCAACGTCCTGACTTTC
CASSYSGSGANVLTF
>TRBJ1-1|.|.|TRBV9
TGTGCCAGCAGCGTCGAGGCGAACACTGAAGCTTTCTTT
CASSVEANTEAFF
>TRBJ2-7|.|.|TRBV28
TGTGCCAGCAGTTTTAGAGCGGGGACAGCCTACGAGCAGTACTTC
CASSFRAGTAYEQYF
>TRBJ1-2|.|.|TRBV5-4
TGTGCCAGCAGCTCCCAGGATGGCTACACCTTC
CASSSQDGYTF
>TRBJ2-5|.|.|TRBV2
TGTGCCAGCGAGTACCAAGAGACCCAGTACTTC
CASEYQETQYF
>TRBJ2-1|.|.|TRBV9
TGTGCCAGCAGCCTCCGGGGGGCCGACAATGAGCAGTTCTTC
CASSLRGADNEQFF
>TRBJ1-2|.|.|TRBV20-1
TGCAGTGCCCAGCCCCATTATGGCTACACCTTC
CSAQPHYGYTF
>TRBJ2-5|.|TRBD2|TRBV28
TGTGCCAGCAGCCATACTAGCGGGAGTATTGAGACCCAGTACTTC
CASSHTSGSIETQYF
>TRBJ2-2|.|.|TRBV5-1
TGCGCCAGCAGCTTTGGCCATCAGTCACCCGGGGAGCTGTTTTTT
CASSFGHQSPGELFF
>TRBJ2-3|.|TRBD2|TRBV4-2
TGTGCCAGCAGCCAAGGTGGACTAGCGGGAGTAGATACGCAGTATTTT
CASSQGGLAGVDTQYF
>TRBJ2-2|.|.|TRBV27
TGTGCCAGCAGTCTAACAATTCCGGACGGAGGCACCGGGGAGCTGTTTTTT
CASSLTIPDGGTGELFF
>TRBJ1-2|.|.|TRBV27
TGTGCCAGCAGACGCACACACACCGGACCCCCTGGCTATGGCTACACCTTC
CASRRTHTGPPGYGYTF
>TRBJ2-7|.|.|TRBV15
TGTGCCACCAGTAAGGACGGAGGGTACGAGCAGTACTTC
CATSKDGGYEQYF
>TRBJ2-7|.|.|TRBV5-1
TGCGCCAGCAGCTTGGAAGGACAGCGTTACGAGCAGTACTTC
CASSLEGQRYEQYF
>TRBJ2-7|.|.|TRBV5-1
TGCGCCAGCAGCGGTACAGGGTACGAGCAGTACTTC
CASSGTGYEQYF
>TRBJ1-5|.|.|TRBV30
TGTGCCTGGAGTCAAGGTGGGGGGTTTAGCAATCAGCCCCAGCATTTT
CAWSQGGGFSNQPQHF
>TRBJ2-5|.|.|TRBV2
TGTGCCAGCAGTGTTTCCGAGACCCAGTACTTC
CASSVSETQYF
>TRBJ1-1|.|.|TRBV15
TGTGCCACCAGCAGAGCAGGGAACTTGGCTGAAGCTTTCTTT
CATSRAGNLAEAFF
>TRBJ1-2|.|.|TRBV19
TGTGCCAGTAGTCTCAATCGAGGCTACACCTTC
CASSLNRGYTF
>TRBJ1-4|.|.|TRBV25-1
TGTGCCAGCAGTGACTCCTCCGGGGGGGTAGAAAAACTGTTTTTT
CASSDSSGGVEKLFF
>TRBJ1-1|.|.|TRBV30
TGTGCCTGGAGTGTGGGGGCCGGCAAATGCATCTTGGGCGACACTGAAGCTTTCTTT
CAWSVGAGKCILGDTEAFF